Listed below are T cell receptor beta chains from one sample, sequenced in a study of blood T cell repertoires in COVID-19. This table comes from immunoSEQ multiplex PCR, and its TCRdb copy is limited to in-frame clones, with some not included. Among roughly 98,000 clones, roughly 82% were seen once, and the ten largest hold approximately 11%. The sample comprised peripheral blood. These receptors all come from an older man with active or convalescent COVID-19. CDR3s include the opening cysteine and the closing phenylalanine or tryptophan. A D gene is named only where the DNA matches it firmly. Expanded clones are given a class, and other clones once, few, many or no size at all.

V gene	CDR3 length	D gene	J gene	clone size	CDR3 DNA	CDR3 protein
TRBV7-9	14	TRBD1	TRBJ2-2	.	TGTGCCAGCAGCGTGAGACAGGGGCCCGGGGAGCTGTTTTTT	CASSVRQGPGELFF
TRBV6-5	14	.	TRBJ2-7	once	TGTGCCAGCAGTTACTACCTACAGGGTTACGAGCAGTACTTC	CASSYYLQGYEQYF
TRBV6-6	13	.	TRBJ1-2	.	TGTGCCAGCAGTCCCGGGACTAACTATGGCTACACCTTC	CASSPGTNYGYTF
TRBV18	14	TRBD1	TRBJ1-5	once	TGTGCCAGCTCACGACAGGGAAAGGATCAGCCCCAGCATTTT	CASSRQGKDQPQHF
TRBV7-2	15	TRBD1	TRBJ1-1	.	TGTGCCAGCAGCTCCCAGGGGGTATTAGTCACTGAAGCTTTCTTT	CASSSQGVLVTEAFF
TRBV6-5	15	TRBD2	TRBJ2-6	.	TGTGCCAGCAGTCACGGGGGGACTGGGGCCAACGTCCTGACTTTC	CASSHGGTGANVLTF
TRBV2	11	.	TRBJ1-6	.	TGTGCCTCCCGTCGAGATTCACCCCTCCACTTT	CASRRDSPLHF
TRBV6-5	15	TRBD1	TRBJ2-5	.	TGTGCCAGCAGTTACTCGAGGACAGGGGATGGGACCCAGTACTTC	CASSYSRTGDGTQYF
TRBV11-2	15	TRBD1	TRBJ1-5	.	TGTGCCAGCAGCTTAGGCAGGGGGCTCGTGCAGCCCCAGCATTTT	CASSLGRGLVQPQHF
TRBV10-3	12	.	TRBJ2-5	.	TGTGCCATCAGTGGGGGCAGGGAGACCCAGTACTTC	CAISGGRETQYF
TRBV29-1	12	.	TRBJ2-7	.	TGCAGCGTTAAAGGGGCCTCCTACGAGCAGTACTTC	CSVKGASYEQYF
TRBV5-5	15	.	TRBJ2-7	.	TGTGCCAGCAGCCGGGGCAGGGGCGTCCCCTACGAGCAGTACTTC	CASSRGRGVPYEQYF
TRBV9	13	.	TRBJ2-7	.	TGTGCCAGCAGCGTAGGCCAGATGTACGAGCAGTACTTC	CASSVGQMYEQYF
TRBV30	13	.	TRBJ1-2	.	TGTGCCTGGAGCCGAGACAGGCCATATGGCTACACCTTC	CAWSRDRPYGYTF
TRBV5-6	12	.	TRBJ2-1	few	TGTGCCAGCAGCTTGACCAGGAATGAGCAGTTCTTC	CASSLTRNEQFF
TRBV28	17	.	TRBJ1-6	.	TGTGCCAGCTCGGGACAAGTGGGCCTTTGGTATAATTCACCCCTCCACTTT	CASSGQVGLWYNSPLHF
TRBV30	12	TRBD1	TRBJ2-1	.	TGTGCCTGGAGTCCGGGACAGGGGCAGCAGTTCTTC	CAWSPGQGQQFF
TRBV6-6	14	.	TRBJ2-7	.	TGTGCCAGCAGCGGACACAGGGAAACGGGCGAGCAGTACTTC	CASSGHRETGEQYF
TRBV5-6	13	TRBD2	TRBJ2-7	.	TGTGCCAGCAGCTTGGGGGACTACTACGAGCAGTACTTC	CASSLGDYYEQYF
TRBV18	16	TRBD2	TRBJ2-3	.	TGTGCCAGCTCCCCGGACGCCGCGGGGGGCGGGGATACGCAGTATTTT	CASSPDAAGGGDTQYF
TRBV5-4	16	TRBD1	TRBJ1-3	few	TGTGCCAGCAGCACCGGGACAGGGAACTCTGGAAACACCATATATTTT	CASSTGTGNSGNTIYF
TRBV6-2/TRBV6-3	15	.	TRBJ2-3	.	TGTGCCAGCAGCCGGCGGGGAGCGGGCACAGATACGCAGTATTTT	CASSRRGAGTDTQYF
TRBV7-9	15	TRBD1	TRBJ2-7	.	TGTGCCAGCAGCTTAGCCCCGGGACAGGGGTACGAGCAGTACTTC	CASSLAPGQGYEQYF
TRBV5-1	16	.	TRBJ2-5	.	TGCGCCAGCAGCCCGTGGGGGTCAGGAGGGGAAGAGACCCAGTACTTC	CASSPWGSGGEETQYF
TRBV19	13	.	TRBJ1-6	.	TGTGCCAGTAGCCTGAGGGGGAATTCACCCCTCCACTTT	CASSLRGNSPLHF
TRBV7-2	14	.	TRBJ1-2	.	TGTGCCAGCAGCTTATGGACAGACCTCTATGGCTACACCTTC	CASSLWTDLYGYTF
TRBV3-1/TRBV3-2	16	TRBD2	TRBJ2-7	.	TGTGCCAGCAGCCAAACAGGGACTAGCGGGGTTAACGAGCAGTACTTC	CASSQTGTSGVNEQYF
TRBV7-2	15	TRBD1	TRBJ2-7	few	TGTGCCAGCAGCTTAAACAGGGGGCGCGCCCACGAGCAGTACTTC	CASSLNRGRAHEQYF
TRBV6-1	16	.	TRBJ2-6	.	TGTGCCAGCAGTGACACAGGGATCGCTGGGGCCAACGTCCTGACTTTC	CASSDTGIAGANVLTF
TRBV5-4	13	.	TRBJ2-5	.	TGTGCCAGCAGCGTGCAGGGTCGGGAGACCCAGTACTTC	CASSVQGRETQYF
TRBV30	13	.	TRBJ2-7	few	TGTGCCTCATACCCACAGGGAGCCTACGAGCAGTACTTC	CASYPQGAYEQYF
TRBV7-8	15	TRBD1	TRBJ2-1	.	TGTGCCAGCAGCCAAGGGACAGGGTCGGACAATGAGCAGTTCTTC	CASSQGTGSDNEQFF
TRBV11-3	14	TRBD2	TRBJ2-5	.	TGTGCCAGCAGCCCAGCGGGGGGCCAAGAGACCCAGTACTTC	CASSPAGGQETQYF
TRBV5-1	17	TRBD2	TRBJ2-2	.	TGCGCCAGCAGCGGGACTAGCGGGGGGTCGAACACCGGGGAGCTGTTTTTT	CASSGTSGGSNTGELFF
TRBV9	15	.	TRBJ2-1	.	TGTGCCAGCAGCGTGAAGACTAGCTCCTACAATGAGCAGTTCTTC	CASSVKTSSYNEQFF
TRBV7-6	18	.	TRBJ2-5	.	TGTGCCAGCAGCTTACCGTTTACAGGGAGGGGATATCAAGAGACCCAGTACTTC	CASSLPFTGRGYQETQYF
TRBV19	15	TRBD1	TRBJ2-2	few	TGTGCCAGTAGTGTCGACAGGGTGAACACCGGGGAGCTGTTTTTT	CASSVDRVNTGELFF
TRBV5-4	16	.	TRBJ1-6	.	TGTGCCAGCAGCTTGGATGGGAGCTCCTATAATTCACCCCTCCACTTT	CASSLDGSSYNSPLHF
TRBV10-1	12	TRBD2	TRBJ2-7	.	TGCGCCAGCAGTGAGGGATCCGGGACTATATACTTC	CASSEGSGTIYF
TRBV11-2	13	TRBD1	TRBJ1-2	.	TGTGCCAGCCAAGGACAGGACTACTATGGCTACACCTTC	CASQGQDYYGYTF
TRBV6-1	14	.	TRBJ1-2	.	TGTGCCAGCAGTGACAGGGGTGGGAGCTATGGCTACACCTTC	CASSDRGGSYGYTF
TRBV21-1	17	.	TRBJ1-6	.	TGTGCCAGCATCTACGCGGGGGGCCGATACTATAATTCACCCCTCCACTTT	CASIYAGGRYYNSPLHF
TRBV2	14	.	TRBJ1-5	.	TGTGCCAGCGTGCGGGACGGAGGAAATCAGCCCCAGCATTTT	CASVRDGGNQPQHF
TRBV5-1	13	.	TRBJ1-1	.	TGCGCCAGCAGCCAAGACAGTTACACTGAAGCTTTCTTT	CASSQDSYTEAFF
TRBV18	17	.	TRBJ2-3	.	TGTGCCAGCTCACCACAGGGGCCCCGCGGGGGCACAGATACGCAGTATTTT	CASSPQGPRGGTDTQYF
TRBV7-2	14	.	TRBJ2-5	.	TGTGCCAGCAGCCCATATGGGGGGCAAGAGACCCAGTACTTC	CASSPYGGQETQYF
TRBV29-1	12	TRBD1	TRBJ2-5	once	TGCAGCGCTAACAGGGGCCAAGAGACCCAGTACTTC	CSANRGQETQYF
TRBV29-1	14	.	TRBJ1-2	.	TGCAGCGTTGGGGTAGCCCCAGCTAACTATGGCTACACCTTC	CSVGVAPANYGYTF
TRBV11-3	15	TRBD2	TRBJ2-1	.	TGTGCCAGCAGCTCCGGGGGGGCCTCCTACAATGAGCAGTTCTTC	CASSSGGASYNEQFF
TRBV6-2/TRBV6-3	15	TRBD1	TRBJ2-5	once	TGTGCCAGCAGTTACTTCAGGGGGAGTCAAGAGACCCAGTACTTC	CASSYFRGSQETQYF